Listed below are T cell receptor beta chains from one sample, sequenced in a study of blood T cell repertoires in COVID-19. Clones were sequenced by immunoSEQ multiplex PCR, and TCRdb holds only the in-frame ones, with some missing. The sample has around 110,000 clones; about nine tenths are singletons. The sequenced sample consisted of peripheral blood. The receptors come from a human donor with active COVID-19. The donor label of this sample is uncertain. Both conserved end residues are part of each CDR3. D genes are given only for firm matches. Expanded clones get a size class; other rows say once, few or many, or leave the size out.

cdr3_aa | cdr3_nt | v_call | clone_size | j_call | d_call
CASSRDRAGTEAFF | TGTGCCAGCAGTCGGGACAGGGCGGGAACTGAAGCTTTCTTT | TRBV7-9 | - | TRBJ1-1 | TRBD1
CASSIPTGGANTGELFF | TGTGCCAGCAGCATTCCGACCGGGGGGGCGAACACCGGGGAGCTGTTTTTT | TRBV11-2 | - | TRBJ2-2 | TRBD2
CASSLLSRGNQPQHF | TGTGCCAGCAGCCTCCTTTCGAGGGGCAATCAGCCCCAGCATTTT | TRBV7-2 | - | TRBJ1-5 | -
CASSQGSSYEQYF | TGTGCCAGCTCACAGGGCAGCTCCTACGAGCAGTACTTC | TRBV27 | - | TRBJ2-7 | -
CASTRTGEDGYTF | TGTGCCAGCACCCGGACAGGGGAGGATGGCTACACCTTC | TRBV12-3/TRBV12-4 | - | TRBJ1-2 | TRBD1
CASSVVSGGALDTQYF | TGCGCCAGCAGCGTAGTCAGCGGGGGGGCCTTAGATACGCAGTATTTT | TRBV5-1 | - | TRBJ2-3 | TRBD2
CASSPRGNTEAFF | TGTGCCAGCAGTCCAAGGGGGAACACTGAAGCTTTCTTT | TRBV6-2/TRBV6-3 | few | TRBJ1-1 | -
CASSFYEDRVHGYTF | TGTGCCAGCAGTTTTTATGAGGACAGGGTGCATGGCTACACCTTC | TRBV5-5 | - | TRBJ1-2 | TRBD1
CSASRGGAEETQYF | TGCAGTGCTAGTCGTGGGGGGGCCGAAGAGACCCAGTACTTC | TRBV20-1 | - | TRBJ2-5 | -
CASSLVSERTLRNEQFF | TGCGCCAGCAGCTTGGTTTCGGAGCGGACCCTTCGAAATGAGCAGTTCTTC | TRBV5-1 | - | TRBJ2-1 | -
CASSQDLAGVTDTQYF | TGTGCCAGCAGCCAAGATCTAGCGGGGGTCACAGATACGCAGTATTTT | TRBV3-1/TRBV3-2 | - | TRBJ2-3 | TRBD2
CASSQHGTGNRGNEKLFF | TGCGCCAGCAGCCAACACGGAACGGGAAATAGAGGAAATGAAAAACTGTTTTTT | TRBV4-1 | few | TRBJ1-4 | -
CASSPDYYNEQFF | TGTGCCAGCTCACCCGACTACTACAATGAGCAGTTCTTC | TRBV18 | - | TRBJ2-1 | -
CASHRNRSMNTEAFF | TGTGCCAGCCACCGAAATAGGAGTATGAACACTGAAGCTTTCTTT | TRBV7-8 | once | TRBJ1-1 | -
CSASLQETQYF | TGCAGTGCTAGCCTCCAAGAGACCCAGTACTTC | TRBV20-1 | - | TRBJ2-5 | -
CASSQRLAEETQYF | TGCGCCAGCAGCCAAAGACTAGCGGAAGAGACCCAGTACTTC | TRBV4-3 | once | TRBJ2-5 | TRBD2
CASSADNLNQPQHF | TGTGCCAGCAGTGCAGACAACCTAAATCAGCCCCAGCATTTT | TRBV6-2/TRBV6-3 | - | TRBJ1-5 | -
CASSLRSGPLHF | TGTGCCAGCAGCTTGCGGTCGGGACCCCTCCACTTT | TRBV7-9 | - | TRBJ1-6 | -
CASSIGQLHSGNTIYF | TGTGCCAGCAGCATCGGACAGCTTCACTCTGGAAACACCATATATTTT | TRBV9 | - | TRBJ1-3 | -
CASSLGPSGNTIYF | TGTGCCAGCAGCTTAGGGCCATCTGGAAACACCATATATTTT | TRBV11-3 | - | TRBJ1-3 | -
CASQDRDNQPQHF | TGTGCCAGCCAAGACAGGGACAATCAGCCCCAGCATTTT | TRBV28 | - | TRBJ1-5 | TRBD1
CASSLVRRVDTEAFF | TGTGCCAGCAGCTTAGTGCGCAGGGTGGACACTGAAGCTTTCTTT | TRBV7-2 | - | TRBJ1-1 | -
CASSYELWQPQHF | TGTGCCAGCAGTTACGAGTTATGGCAGCCCCAGCATTTT | TRBV6-2/TRBV6-3 | - | TRBJ1-5 | -
CASSTGTGGQPQHF | TGTGCCAGCAGCACCGGGACAGGGGGTCAGCCCCAGCATTTT | TRBV6-2/TRBV6-3 | - | TRBJ1-5 | TRBD1
CASSPQVSGTQYF | TGTGCCAGCAGCCCACAGGTTTCGGGGACCCAGTACTTC | TRBV7-8 | - | TRBJ2-5 | -
CASSSNRGTGELFF | TGTGCCAGCAGCTCCAACCGCGGCACCGGGGAGCTGTTTTTT | TRBV11-3 | - | TRBJ2-2 | -
CASSIGQGLYNEQFF | TGTGCCAGTAGTATAGGTCAGGGACTCTACAATGAGCAGTTCTTC | TRBV19 | - | TRBJ2-1 | -
CASSFSAGGYNEQFF | TGTGCCAGTAGTTTTAGCGCGGGGGGGTACAATGAGCAGTTCTTC | TRBV19 | - | TRBJ2-1 | TRBD2
CASSHSGRSSYEQYF | TGTGCCAGCAGCCATAGCGGGCGCAGCTCCTACGAGCAGTACTTC | TRBV4-2 | - | TRBJ2-7 | TRBD2
CASSYNRYTGELFF | TGTGCCAGCAGTTACAATCGGTACACCGGGGAGCTGTTTTTT | TRBV6-2/TRBV6-3 | - | TRBJ2-2 | -
CASSAHPGQSNYGYTF | TGTGCCAGCTCCGCCCACCCCGGACAGTCTAACTATGGCTACACCTTC | TRBV3-1/TRBV3-2 | few | TRBJ1-2 | -
CAISALGGEETQYF | TGTGCCATCAGTGCCCTAGGAGGGGAAGAGACCCAGTACTTC | TRBV10-3 | - | TRBJ2-5 | -
CASSQDRGVADTQYF | TGTGCCAGTAGCCAGGACAGGGGGGTCGCAGATACGCAGTATTTT | TRBV19 | - | TRBJ2-3 | TRBD1
CASSLSAGPSYEQYF | TGTGCCAGCAGCTTGAGTGCGGGGCCGTCCTACGAGCAGTACTTC | TRBV11-2 | - | TRBJ2-7 | -
CASSRTGGPGTDTQYF | TGTGCCAGCAGTCGGACAGGGGGCCCAGGGACAGATACGCAGTATTTT | TRBV6-2/TRBV6-3 | - | TRBJ2-3 | TRBD1
CASSSGQEPYEQYF | TGCGCCAGCAGCTCGGGACAGGAACCCTACGAGCAGTACTTC | TRBV5-1 | - | TRBJ2-7 | TRBD1
CASSYSIRQDLLYGYTF | TGTGCCAGCAGTTACTCGATTCGCCAGGACTTACTCTATGGCTACACCTTC | TRBV6-2/TRBV6-3 | - | TRBJ1-2 | -
CASSIGGISSKQETQYF | TGTGCCAGTAGTATCGGAGGAATAAGCAGCAAGCAAGAGACCCAGTACTTC | TRBV19 | - | TRBJ2-5 | -
CAWTGGGADEQYF | TGTGCCTGGACCGGAGGGGGGGCCGACGAGCAGTACTTC | TRBV30 | - | TRBJ2-7 | -
CASSLDAGGPQETQYF | TGCGCCAGCAGCTTAGACGCGGGGGGGCCGCAAGAGACCCAGTACTTC | TRBV5-1 | - | TRBJ2-5 | TRBD2
CASRVLGQGFRGYTF | TGCGCCAGCAGGGTCCTTGGACAGGGGTTCCGTGGCTACACCTTC | TRBV5-1 | - | TRBJ1-2 | TRBD1
CASSLAWTGSTEAFF | TGTGCCAGCAGCTTGGCTTGGACAGGGAGCACTGAAGCTTTCTTT | TRBV5-6 | - | TRBJ1-1 | TRBD1
CASSSAGGGISTDTQYF | TGTGCCAGCAGCTCCGCCGGGGGAGGAATAAGCACAGATACGCAGTATTTT | TRBV13 | once | TRBJ2-3 | -
CASSLVDGPDTEAFF | TGCGCCAGCAGCTTGGTTGATGGTCCGGACACTGAAGCTTTCTTT | TRBV5-1 | - | TRBJ1-1 | -
CASSKYYEQYF | TGTGCCAGCAGTAAATACTACGAGCAGTACTTC | TRBV6-5 | few | TRBJ2-7 | -
CASSQLKSSGDSPLHF | TGTGCCAGCAGCCAGCTTAAGTCTTCAGGGGATTCACCCCTCCACTTT | TRBV7-9 | - | TRBJ1-6 | -
CASSFTSGDYGYTF | TGCGCCAGCAGCTTCACATCAGGGGACTATGGCTACACCTTC | TRBV5-1 | - | TRBJ1-2 | -